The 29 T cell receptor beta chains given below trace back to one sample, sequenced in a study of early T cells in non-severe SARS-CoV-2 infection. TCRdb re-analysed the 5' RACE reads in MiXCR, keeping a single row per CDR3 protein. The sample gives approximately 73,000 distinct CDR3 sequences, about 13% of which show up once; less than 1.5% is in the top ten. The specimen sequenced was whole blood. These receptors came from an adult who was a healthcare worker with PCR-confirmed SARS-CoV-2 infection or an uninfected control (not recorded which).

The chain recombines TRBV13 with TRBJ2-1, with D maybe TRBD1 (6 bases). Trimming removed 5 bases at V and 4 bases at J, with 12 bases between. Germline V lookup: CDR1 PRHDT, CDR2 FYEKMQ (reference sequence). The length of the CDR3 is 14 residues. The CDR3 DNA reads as TGTGCCAGCAGCCCCCTAACAGGGTACAATGAGCAGTTCTTC. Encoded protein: CASSPLTGYNEQFF. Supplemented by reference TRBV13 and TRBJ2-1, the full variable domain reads AAGVIQSPRHLIKEKRETATLKCYPIPRHDTVYWYQQGPGQDPQFLISFYEKMQSDKGSIPDRFSAQQFSDYHSELNMSSLELGDSALYFCASSPLTGYNEQFFGPGTRLTVL.

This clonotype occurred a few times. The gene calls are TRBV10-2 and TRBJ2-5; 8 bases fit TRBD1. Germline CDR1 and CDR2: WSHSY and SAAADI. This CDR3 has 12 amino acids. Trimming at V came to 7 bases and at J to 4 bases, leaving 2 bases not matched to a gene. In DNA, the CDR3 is TGCGCCAGCATCGGACAGGGAGAGACCCAGTACTTC. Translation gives CASIGQGETQYF.

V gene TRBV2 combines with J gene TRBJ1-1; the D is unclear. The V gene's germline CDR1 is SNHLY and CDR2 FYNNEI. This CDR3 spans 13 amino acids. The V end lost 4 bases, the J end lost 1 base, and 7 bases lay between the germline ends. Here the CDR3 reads CASSGTRNTEAFF. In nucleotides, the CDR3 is TGTGCCAGCAGTGGTACAAGGAACACTGAAGCTTTCTTT.

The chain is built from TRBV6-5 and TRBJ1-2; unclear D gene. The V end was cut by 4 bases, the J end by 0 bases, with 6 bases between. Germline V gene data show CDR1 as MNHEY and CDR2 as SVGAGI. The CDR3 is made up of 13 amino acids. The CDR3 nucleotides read TGTGCCAGCAGTTTCAGAGCTAACTATGGCTACACCTTC. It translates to CASSFRANYGYTF.

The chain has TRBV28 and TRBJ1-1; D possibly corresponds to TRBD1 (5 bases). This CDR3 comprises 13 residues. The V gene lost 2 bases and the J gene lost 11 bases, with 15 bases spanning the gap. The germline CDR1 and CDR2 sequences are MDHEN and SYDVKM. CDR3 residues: CASSLPEGRAAFF. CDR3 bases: TGTGCCAGCAGTTTACCGGAGGGGCGCGCTGCTTTCTTT.

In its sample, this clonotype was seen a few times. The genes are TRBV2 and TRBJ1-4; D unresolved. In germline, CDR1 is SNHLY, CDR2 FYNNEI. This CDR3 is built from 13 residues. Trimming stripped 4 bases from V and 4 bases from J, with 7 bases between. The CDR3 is CASSGEYNEKLFF. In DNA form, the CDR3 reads TGTGCCAGCAGTGGGGAGTATAATGAAAAACTGTTTTTT.

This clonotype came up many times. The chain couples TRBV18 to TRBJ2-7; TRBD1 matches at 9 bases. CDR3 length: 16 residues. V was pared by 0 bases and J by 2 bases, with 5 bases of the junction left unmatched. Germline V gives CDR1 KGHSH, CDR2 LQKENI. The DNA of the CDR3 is TGTGCCAGCTCACCACCGGAGACAGGGGGTACCTACGAGCAGTACTTC. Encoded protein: CASSPPETGGTYEQYF.

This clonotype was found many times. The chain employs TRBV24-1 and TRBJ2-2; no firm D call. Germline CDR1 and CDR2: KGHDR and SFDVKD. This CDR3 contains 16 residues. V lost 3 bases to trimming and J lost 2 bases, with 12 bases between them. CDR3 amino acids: CATSDVFSGNTGELFF. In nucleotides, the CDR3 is TGTGCCACCAGTGATGTATTTTCGGGTAACACCGGGGAGCTGTTTTTT.

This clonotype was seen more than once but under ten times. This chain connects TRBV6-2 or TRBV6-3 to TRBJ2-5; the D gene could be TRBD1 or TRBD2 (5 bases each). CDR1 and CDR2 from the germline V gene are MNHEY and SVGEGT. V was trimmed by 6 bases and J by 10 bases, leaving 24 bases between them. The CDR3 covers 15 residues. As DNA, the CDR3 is TGTGCCAGCAGCCTAACGGACTCAGGGTCAGGAGGCCAGTACTTC. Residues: CASSLTDSGSGGQYF.

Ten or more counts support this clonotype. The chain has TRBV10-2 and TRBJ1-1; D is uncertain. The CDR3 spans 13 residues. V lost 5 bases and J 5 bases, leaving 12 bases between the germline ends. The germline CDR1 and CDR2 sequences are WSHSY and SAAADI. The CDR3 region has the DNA TGCGCCAGCAGTTTTGGGATGGGGACTGAAGCTTTCTTT. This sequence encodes CASSFGMGTEAFF.

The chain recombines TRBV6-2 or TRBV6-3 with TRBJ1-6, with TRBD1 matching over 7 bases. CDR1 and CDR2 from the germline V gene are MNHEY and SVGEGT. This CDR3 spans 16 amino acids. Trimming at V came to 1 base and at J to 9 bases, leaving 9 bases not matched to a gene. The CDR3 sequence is CASSYYFRQGGSPLHF. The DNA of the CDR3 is TGTGCCAGCAGTTACTATTTCCGACAGGGTGGTTCACCCCTCCACTTT.

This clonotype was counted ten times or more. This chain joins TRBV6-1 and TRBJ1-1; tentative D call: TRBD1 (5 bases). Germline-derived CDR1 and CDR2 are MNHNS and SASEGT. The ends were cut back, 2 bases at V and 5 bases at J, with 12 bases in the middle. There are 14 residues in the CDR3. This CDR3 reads CASSEYGEGTEAFF. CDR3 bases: TGTGCCAGCAGTGAATATGGGGAGGGGACTGAAGCTTTCTTT.

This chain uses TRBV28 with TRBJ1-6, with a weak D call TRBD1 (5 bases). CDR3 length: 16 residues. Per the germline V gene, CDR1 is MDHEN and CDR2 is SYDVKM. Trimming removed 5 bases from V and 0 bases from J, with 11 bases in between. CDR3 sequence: CASSLRGSSYNSPLHF. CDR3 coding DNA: TGTGCCAGCAGTCTGAGGGGAAGCTCCTATAATTCACCCCTCCACTTT. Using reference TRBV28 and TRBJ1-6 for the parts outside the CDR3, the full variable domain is DVKVTQSSRYLVKRTGEKVFLECVQDMDHENMFWYRQDPGLGLRLIYFSYDVKMKEKGDIPEGYSVSREKKERFSLILESASTNQTSMYLCASSLRGSSYNSPLHFGNGTRLTVT.

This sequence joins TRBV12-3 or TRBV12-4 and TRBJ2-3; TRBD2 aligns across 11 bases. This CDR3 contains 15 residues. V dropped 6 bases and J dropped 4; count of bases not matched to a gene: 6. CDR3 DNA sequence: TGTGCCAGCAGCATCAGGGGACTAGCGGCAGATACGCAGTATTTT. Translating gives CASSIRGLAADTQYF.

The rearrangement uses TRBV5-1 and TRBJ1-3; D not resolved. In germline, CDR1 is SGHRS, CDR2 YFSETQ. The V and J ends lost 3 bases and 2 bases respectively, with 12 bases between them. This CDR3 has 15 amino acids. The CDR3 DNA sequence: TGCGCCAGCAGCTCCCTCCCGGCCACTGGAAACACCATATATTTT. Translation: CASSSLPATGNTIYF.

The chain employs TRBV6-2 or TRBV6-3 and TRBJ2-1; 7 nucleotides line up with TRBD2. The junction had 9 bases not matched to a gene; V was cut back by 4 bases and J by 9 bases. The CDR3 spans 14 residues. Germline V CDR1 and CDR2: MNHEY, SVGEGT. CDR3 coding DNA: TGTGCCAGCAGTTTTAACGGGAGGACGGTTGAGCAGTTCTTC. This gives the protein CASSFNGRTVEQFF.

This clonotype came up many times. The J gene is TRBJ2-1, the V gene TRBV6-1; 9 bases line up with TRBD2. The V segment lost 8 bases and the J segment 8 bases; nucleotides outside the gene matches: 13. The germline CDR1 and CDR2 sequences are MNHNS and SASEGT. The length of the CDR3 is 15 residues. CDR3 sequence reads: CASLKWREGHDEQFF. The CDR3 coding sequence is TGTGCCAGCCTAAAGTGGCGGGAGGGCCACGATGAGCAGTTCTTC.

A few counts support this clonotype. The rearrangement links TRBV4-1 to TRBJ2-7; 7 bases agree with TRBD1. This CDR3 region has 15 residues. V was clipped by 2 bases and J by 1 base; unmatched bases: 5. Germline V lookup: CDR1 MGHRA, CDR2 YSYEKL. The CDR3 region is CASSQPGDSSYEQYF. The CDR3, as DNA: TGCGCCAGCAGCCAACCAGGGGACAGTTCCTACGAGCAGTACTTC.

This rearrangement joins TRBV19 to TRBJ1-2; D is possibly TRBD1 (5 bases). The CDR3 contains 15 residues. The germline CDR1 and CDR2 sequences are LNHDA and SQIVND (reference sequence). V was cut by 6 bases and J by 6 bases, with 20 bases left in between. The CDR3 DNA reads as TGTGCCAGTAGCCCCCCTTGGGGTGGGACTAATGGCTACACCTTC. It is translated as CASSPPWGGTNGYTF.

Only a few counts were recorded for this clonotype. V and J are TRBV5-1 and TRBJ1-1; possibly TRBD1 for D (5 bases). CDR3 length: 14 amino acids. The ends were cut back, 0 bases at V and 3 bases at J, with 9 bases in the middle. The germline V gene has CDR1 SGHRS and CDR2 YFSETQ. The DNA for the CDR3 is TGCGCCAGCAGCTTGGAACTGGGGGACACTGAAGCTTTCTTT. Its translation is CASSLELGDTEAFF.

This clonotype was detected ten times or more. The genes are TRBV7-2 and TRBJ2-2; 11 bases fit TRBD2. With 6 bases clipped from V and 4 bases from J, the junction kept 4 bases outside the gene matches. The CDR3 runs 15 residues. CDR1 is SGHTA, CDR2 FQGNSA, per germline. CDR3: CASRGTSGFTGELFF. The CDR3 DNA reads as TGTGCCAGCAGAGGGACTAGCGGTTTCACCGGGGAGCTGTTTTTT.

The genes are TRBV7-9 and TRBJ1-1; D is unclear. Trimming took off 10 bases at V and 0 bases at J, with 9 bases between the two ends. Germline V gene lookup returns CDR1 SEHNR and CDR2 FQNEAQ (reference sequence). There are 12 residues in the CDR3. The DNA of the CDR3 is TGTGCCACACCGAAGATGAACACTGAAGCTTTCTTT. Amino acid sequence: CATPKMNTEAFF. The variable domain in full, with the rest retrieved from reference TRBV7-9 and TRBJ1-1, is DTGVSQNPRHKITKRGQNVTFRCDPISEHNRLYWYRQTLGQGPEFLTYFQNEAQLEKSRLLSDRFSAERPKGSFSTLEIQRTEQGDSAMYLCATPKMNTEAFFGQGTRLTVV.

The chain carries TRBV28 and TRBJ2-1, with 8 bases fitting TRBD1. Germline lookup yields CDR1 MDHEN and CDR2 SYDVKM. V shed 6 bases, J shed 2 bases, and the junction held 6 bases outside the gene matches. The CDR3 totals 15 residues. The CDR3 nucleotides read TGTGCCAGCAGCCTCGCAGGGGGCACCTACAATGAGCAGTTCTTC. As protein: CASSLAGGTYNEQFF.

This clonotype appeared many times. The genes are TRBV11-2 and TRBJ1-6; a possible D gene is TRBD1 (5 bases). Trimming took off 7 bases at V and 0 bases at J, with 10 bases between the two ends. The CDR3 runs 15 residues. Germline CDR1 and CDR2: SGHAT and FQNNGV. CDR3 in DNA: TGTGCCAGCAACCACGACAGCTCCTATAATTCACCCCTCCACTTT. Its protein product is CASNHDSSYNSPLHF.

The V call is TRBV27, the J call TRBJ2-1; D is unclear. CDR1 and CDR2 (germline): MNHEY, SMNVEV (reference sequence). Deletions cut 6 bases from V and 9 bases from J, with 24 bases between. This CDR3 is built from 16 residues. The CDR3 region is CASSPLVTAGVGEQFF. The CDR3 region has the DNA TGTGCCAGCAGCCCCCTGGTTACAGCTGGAGTTGGTGAGCAGTTCTTC.

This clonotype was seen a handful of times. This CDR3 is CASSFDGGAADTQYF. As DNA, the CDR3 is TGTGCCAGCAGCTTTGACGGGGGTGCGGCAGATACGCAGTATTTT. The rearrangement links TRBV7-2 to TRBJ2-3; possible D gene TRBD2, 6 bases. The CDR3 covers 15 residues. Trimming shortened V by 3 bases and J by 4 bases, and 14 bases separated the two germline ends. Germline V lookup: CDR1 SGHTA, CDR2 FQGNSA. Variable domain in full (rest from reference TRBV7-2 and TRBJ2-3): GAGVSQSPSNKVTEKGKDVELRCDPISGHTALYWYRQSLGQGLEFLIYFQGNSAPDKSGLPSDRFSAERTGGSVSTLTIQRTQQEDSAVYLCASSFDGGAADTQYFGPGTRLTVL.

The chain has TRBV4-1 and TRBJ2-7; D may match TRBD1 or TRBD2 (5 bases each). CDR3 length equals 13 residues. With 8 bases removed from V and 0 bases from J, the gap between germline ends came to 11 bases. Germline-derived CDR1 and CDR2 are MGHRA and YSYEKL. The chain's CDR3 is CASRDLNSYEQYF. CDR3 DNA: TGCGCCAGCCGGGACCTAAACTCCTACGAGCAGTACTTC.

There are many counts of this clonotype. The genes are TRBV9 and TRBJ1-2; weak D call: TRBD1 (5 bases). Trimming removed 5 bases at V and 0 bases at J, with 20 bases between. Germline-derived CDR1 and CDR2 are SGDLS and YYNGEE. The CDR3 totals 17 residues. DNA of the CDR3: TGTGCCAGCAGTTTATCCTCTCTGGGGGATTCTAACTATGGCTACACCTTC. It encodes CASSLSSLGDSNYGYTF.

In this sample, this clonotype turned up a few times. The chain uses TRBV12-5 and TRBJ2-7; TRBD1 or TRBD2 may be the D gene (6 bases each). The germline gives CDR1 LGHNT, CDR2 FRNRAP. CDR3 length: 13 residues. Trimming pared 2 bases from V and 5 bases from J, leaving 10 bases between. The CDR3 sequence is CASGLTRGDEQYF. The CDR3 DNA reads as TGTGCTAGTGGTTTGACAAGGGGGGACGAGCAGTACTTC. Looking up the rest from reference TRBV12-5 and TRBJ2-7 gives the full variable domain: DARVTQTPRHKVTEMGQEVTMRCQPILGHNTVFWYRQTMMQGLELLAYFRNRAPLDDSGMPKDRFSAEMPDATLATLKIQPSEPRDSAVYFCASGLTRGDEQYFGPGTRLTVT.